This record looks at one T cell receptor (beta chain) sequence and its context. The record originates from a study of cytomegalovirus exposure and HLA in healthy donors. Use of 60 Vbeta and 13 Jbeta primers characterized the PCR. Some clones are missing from TCRdb's copy, which holds only in-frame ones; the method was immunoSEQ multiplex PCR. The sample has a few hundred thousand clones; about four fifths are singletons. Trimming left V 0 bases short and J 4 bases short, with 13 bases between. From germline, CDR1 is SGDLS and CDR2 YYNGEE. The CDR3 totals 15 residues. This chain links TRBV9 with TRBJ1-1; D is possibly TRBD1 (6 bases). Sequencing was carried out using PBMCs. This clonotype was sampled from a man between 25 and 39 years old in good health and CMV-seronegative. The CDR3 DNA reads as TGTGCCAGCAGCGTAGTCCAGGGGCGTGTCACTGAAGCTTTCTTT. Protein: CASSVVQGRVTEAFF.